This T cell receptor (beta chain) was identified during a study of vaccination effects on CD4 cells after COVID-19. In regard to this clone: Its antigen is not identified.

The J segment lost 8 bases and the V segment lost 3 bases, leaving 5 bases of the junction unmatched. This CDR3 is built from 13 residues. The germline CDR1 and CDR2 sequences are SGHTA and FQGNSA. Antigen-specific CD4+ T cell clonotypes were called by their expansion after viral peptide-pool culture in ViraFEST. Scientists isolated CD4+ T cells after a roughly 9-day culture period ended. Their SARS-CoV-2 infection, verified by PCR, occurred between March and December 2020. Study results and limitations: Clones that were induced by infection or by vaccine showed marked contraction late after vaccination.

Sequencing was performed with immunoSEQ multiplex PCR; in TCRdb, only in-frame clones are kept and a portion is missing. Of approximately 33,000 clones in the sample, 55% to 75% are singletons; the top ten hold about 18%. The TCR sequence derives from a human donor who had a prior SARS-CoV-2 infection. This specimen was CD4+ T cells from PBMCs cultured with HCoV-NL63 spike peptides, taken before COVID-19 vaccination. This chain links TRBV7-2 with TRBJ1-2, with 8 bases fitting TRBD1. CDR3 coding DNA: TGTGCCAGCAGCTTGGACAGGGAGGACGGCTACACCTTC. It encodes CASSLDREDGYTF.